A single sample gave rise to the 10 T cell receptor beta chains below, sequenced in a study of T-cell memory formation after mild COVID-19. TCRdb recomputed calls from the 5' RACE reads with MiXCR, one row per CDR3 protein. The table lists about 240,000 distinct CDR3 sequences, over 8.5% of them singletons. The sequencing input was PBMCs or a T cell subset sorted from them (not recorded which). The receptor set was obtained from a man between 18 and 35 years old who had mild COVID-19 (a few samples of this study predate the infection). Cell type and time point are not known.

The chain has TRBV4-3 and TRBJ1-2; no clear D gene. This CDR3 has 14 amino acids. The germline V gene has CDR1 LGHNA and CDR2 YSLEER. V dropped 0 bases and J dropped 6 bases, with 11 bases sitting between them. The CDR3 nucleotides read TGCGCCAGCAGCCAAGAGTCGGGTAATAATGGCTACACCTTC. This translates into CASSQESGNNGYTF.

This clonotype was picked up a small number of times. The J gene is TRBJ1-6, the V gene TRBV7-9; the D is unclear. With 1 base removed from V and 7 bases from J, the gap between germline ends came to 8 bases. The CDR3 is 14 residues long. CDR1 is SEHNR and CDR2 is FQNEAQ in the germline V gene (reference sequence). The CDR3 loop is CASSLEYGNSPLHF. The CDR3 bases are TGTGCCAGCAGCTTAGAATATGGCAATTCACCCCTCCACTTT.

This clonotype was observed at least ten times. The gene calls are TRBV24-1 and TRBJ1-5; D unresolved. Deletions cut 4 bases from V and 7 bases from J, with 16 bases between. In germline, CDR1 is KGHDR, CDR2 SFDVKD. This CDR3 is 15 amino acids long. The CDR3 loop reads CATSERWEGEQPQHF. CDR3 bases: TGTGCCACCAGTGAAAGGTGGGAGGGAGAGCAGCCCCAGCATTTT.

This clonotype was found many times. The J gene is TRBJ2-7, the V gene TRBV4-2, with D uncertain. The CDR3 contains 13 residues. CDR1 and CDR2 from the germline V gene are LGHNA and YNFKEQ. V gave up 0 bases and J gave up 1 base, with 4 bases separating them. CDR3 sequence: CASSQEWSYEQYF. The CDR3 nucleotides read TGTGCCAGCAGCCAAGAATGGTCCTACGAGCAGTACTTC.

The rearrangement joins TRBV6-1 to TRBJ1-5, with D perhaps TRBD1 (5 bases). Deletions cut 7 bases from V and 0 bases from J, with 13 bases between. Germline CDR1 MNHNS, CDR2 SASEGT. This CDR3 has 15 residues. The CDR3 DNA reads TGTGCCAGCAAAGGGCGGACATTTAGCAATCAGCCCCAGCATTTT. Encoded protein: CASKGRTFSNQPQHF.

The sample holds a few counts of this clonotype. The CDR3 region has the DNA TGTGCCACCAGAAACTCCCGGACTCAATACAATGAGCAGTTCTTC. This gives the protein CATRNSRTQYNEQFF. V and J are TRBV15 and TRBJ2-1; a weak D match, TRBD2 (5 bases). Trimming took 6 bases from V and 4 from J, leaving 16 bases between them. The CDR3 covers 15 residues. Germline V gene data show CDR1 as LNHNV and CDR2 as YYDKDF (reference sequence).

The chain uses TRBV5-1 and TRBJ1-4; D uncertain. The germline CDR1 and CDR2 sequences are SGHRS and YFSETQ. V lost 4 bases to trimming and J lost 6 bases, with 13 bases between them. The CDR3 contains 14 residues. CDR3 DNA: TGCGCCAGCAGCCCGTTTCGCACAGATGAAAAACTGTTTTTT. Amino acids: CASSPFRTDEKLFF.

This clonotype was recorded many times. This chain connects TRBV12-3 or TRBV12-4 to TRBJ2-7, with D possibly being TRBD1 or TRBD2 (6 bases each). CDR3 length: 16 amino acids. V lost 4 bases and J 0 bases, leaving 16 bases between the germline ends. The CDR3 DNA sequence: TGTGCCAGCAGTTCATGGGACGGGGGCCGCTCCTACGAGCAGTACTTC. Translation gives CASSSWDGGRSYEQYF.

This clonotype was seen a handful of times. This chain links TRBV7-9 with TRBJ1-4, with TRBD1 as a possible D gene (5 bases). Germline V gives CDR1 SEHNR, CDR2 FQNEAQ (reference sequence). The CDR3 totals 15 residues. Trimming removed 0 bases from V and 5 bases from J, with 10 bases in between. CDR3 sequence reads: CASSLAGALNEKLFF. CDR3 sequence (DNA): TGTGCCAGCAGCTTAGCCGGGGCCTTAAATGAAAAACTGTTTTTT.

The table lists this clonotype with a few counts. The gene calls are TRBV10-3 and TRBJ1-6; no clear D. Germline V lookup: CDR1 ENHRY, CDR2 SYGVKD. This CDR3 comprises 13 residues. Trimming stripped 8 bases from V and 10 bases from J, with 15 bases between. As DNA, the CDR3 is TGTGCCATCCACTCGCGGTTAGAGTCACCCCTCCACTTT. Its protein product is CAIHSRLESPLHF.